These T cell receptor beta chains were read from a single sample in a study of Ad26.COV2.S vaccination and SARS-CoV-2 variants. This table comes from immunoSEQ multiplex PCR, and its TCRdb copy is limited to in-frame clones, with some not included. The sample gives more than 350,000 clones, 90% of which show up once; 10% to 15% is in the top ten. The specimen was peripheral blood, collected in a trial of Ad26.COV2.S vaccine versus placebo. Receptors originate from a person between 18 and 65 years old who received the Ad26.COV2.S COVID-19 vaccine or a placebo. Each CDR3 is given with its conserved first and last residue.

>TRBV5-4|TRBJ2-3
CASSLAGPSTDTQYF
>TRBV7-2|TRBJ2-3
CASSETLSTDTQYF
>TRBV30|TRBJ1-6
CAWSIGSNSPLHF
>TRBV5-1|TRBJ1-5
CASSLDGTGDHQPQHF
>TRBV7-2|TRBJ1-1
CASSLDPGQFRVGTEAFF
>TRBV2|TRBJ2-2
CASRRTSGGFGELFF
>TRBV5-8|TRBJ2-1
CASSLLVGLAVSSYNEQFF
>TRBV12-2|TRBJ2-1
CASRLPVVGPDSKLYNEQFF
>TRBV29-1|TRBJ1-2
CSDTGNHGYTF
>TRBV7-2|TRBJ2-3
CASSLVSSGALSTDTQYF
>TRBV5-1|TRBJ2-1
CASSTNQGNEQFF
>TRBV2|TRBJ1-2
CASSELRGAHYGYTF
>TRBV5-1|TRBJ2-1
CASSFWSGYNNEQFF
>TRBV7-8|TRBJ2-3
CASSLVGLAGVSDTQYF
>TRBV6-1|TRBJ2-5
CASSESGTSEETQYF
>TRBV11-2|TRBJ2-7
CASSLDGADRGRYEQYF
>TRBV6-5|TRBJ2-7
CASRGTSGRNEQYF
>TRBV5-1|TRBJ2-2
CASSLGRTGGGTGELFF
>TRBV2|TRBJ1-2
CASSVGLHGYTF
>TRBV7-2|TRBJ2-7
CASSLFGTGGFYEQYF
>TRBV9|TRBJ1-2
CASSPMVTTNYGYTF
>TRBV5-4|TRBJ2-7
CASSVDTDYEQYF
>TRBV11-2|TRBJ2-7
CASSLQREASYEQYF